Listed here are 8 T cell receptor beta chains from one sample, sequenced in a study of cytomegalovirus exposure and HLA in healthy donors. With 60 Vbeta and 13 Jbeta primers, the PCR was carried out. This table comes from immunoSEQ multiplex PCR, and its TCRdb copy is limited to in-frame clones, with some not included. The sample has 210,000 or so clones, roughly four fifths seen once. The sequenced sample was PBMCs. The receptors originated from a woman aged 45-60 years in good health and CMV-seropositive.

The chain joins TRBV7-9 to TRBJ2-5; possibly TRBD1 for D (5 bases). TRBJ2-7 explains the end of the DNA better; the J call may be wrong. The germline V gene has CDR1 SEHNR and CDR2 FQNEAQ (reference sequence). This CDR3 has 17 residues. The CDR3 here is CASSPIATDITSYEQYF. The DNA of the CDR3 is TGTGCCAGCAGCCCGATTGCCACGGACATTACTTCCTACGAGCAGTACTTC.

This CDR3 reads CASSLAAGYEQYF. The CDR3 DNA follows: TGTGCCAGCAGCTTGGCGGCGGGCTACGAGCAGTACTTC. V is TRBV5-6 and J is TRBJ2-7; the D gene is possibly TRBD2 (5 bases). Germline CDR1 SGHDT, CDR2 YYEEEE. CDR3 length: 13 residues. V was cut by 0 bases and J by 3 bases, with 7 bases left in between.

CDR3 amino acids: CASSPGQPYEQYF. CDR3 in DNA: TGTGCCAGCTCACCGGGACAGCCCTACGAGCAGTACTTC. The chain has TRBV18 and TRBJ2-7; 7 bases align to TRBD1. The germline CDR1 and CDR2 sequences are KGHSH and LQKENI. The CDR3 loop spans 13 amino acids. The ends lost 3 bases at V and 2 bases at J; junction bases unmatched: 1. The full variable domain, in which reference TRBV18 and TRBJ2-7 provide the parts outside the CDR3, is NAGVMQNPRHLVRRRGQEARLRCSPMKGHSHVYWYRQLPEEGLKFMVYLQKENIIDESGMPKERFSAEFPKEGPSILRIQQVVRGDSAAYFCASSPGQPYEQYFGPGTRLTVT.

This clone was observed a handful of times. The J gene is TRBJ1-5, the V gene TRBV6-1; no clear D. The CDR3 consists of 13 residues. V was clipped by 5 bases and J by 5 bases, with 10 bases between them. From germline, CDR1 is MNHNS and CDR2 SASEGT. The CDR3 spells CASSRVQDQPQHF. CDR3 DNA sequence: TGTGCCAGCAGTAGAGTGCAGGATCAGCCCCAGCATTTT.

This chain links TRBV6-1 with TRBJ2-5; a possible D gene is TRBD2 (7 bases). The germline gives CDR1 MNHNS, CDR2 SASEGT. V gave up 6 bases and J gave up 5 bases, with 16 bases separating them. CDR3 length: 14 residues. CDR3 DNA sequence: TGTGCCAGCAGGGATGGGGGGGCTCGGGAGACCCAGTACTTC. Translation gives CASRDGGARETQYF.

In DNA, the CDR3 is TGTGCCTGGAGCCGGGACAGGGGACCCTACGAGCAGTACTTC. Translating it yields CAWSRDRGPYEQYF. This sequence joins TRBV30 and TRBJ2-7; TRBD1 agrees at 10 bases. Germline values: CDR1 GTSNPN, CDR2 SVGIG (reference sequence). This CDR3 contains 14 residues. Trimming took 3 bases from V and 2 from J; bases not matched to a gene: 4.

V and J are TRBV7-9 and TRBJ1-6; D remains ambiguous. Trimming stripped 5 bases from V and 9 bases from J, with 14 bases between. This CDR3 is built from 14 residues. The germline gives CDR1 SEHNR, CDR2 FQNEAQ (reference sequence). CDR3 region: CASSPSLPGSPLHF. CDR3 nucleotide sequence: TGTGCCAGCAGCCCCTCTCTACCGGGTTCACCCCTCCACTTT.

The chain is built from TRBV4-3 and TRBJ1-1; no reliable D call. Trimming stripped 3 bases from V and 1 base from J, with 15 bases between. In germline, CDR1 is LGHNA, CDR2 YSLEER. The CDR3 length is 16 residues. CDR3 sequence reads: CASSQFLGSPNTEAFF. The CDR3 coding sequence is TGCGCCAGCAGCCAGTTTTTGGGCAGCCCGAACACTGAAGCTTTCTTT.